Listed below are T cell receptor beta chains from one sample, sequenced in a study of CD8+ T cells in alopecia areata. Data came from immunoSEQ multiplex PCR; TCRdb stores just in-frame clones and leaves some out. The repertoire consists of 90,000 to 100,000 clones, with roughly two fifths occurring once and the leading ten covering around 1.5%. Material: CD4+ T cells sorted from blood. The source of these receptors is a human donor with alopecia areata. The CDR3 runs from the conserved cysteine through the conserved F or W. Fields, in order: J gene, V gene, CDR3 protein.

j_call: TRBJ2-5
v_call: TRBV5-1
cdr3_aa: CASSPIAGVSETQYF

j_call: TRBJ2-3
v_call: TRBV11-2
cdr3_aa: CASSLDTQYF

j_call: TRBJ1-1
v_call: TRBV5-4
cdr3_aa: CASALQGNTEAFF

j_call: TRBJ2-1
v_call: TRBV28
cdr3_aa: CASSTGGWNEQFF

j_call: TRBJ2-3
v_call: TRBV19
cdr3_aa: CASSPGLVTDTQYF

j_call: TRBJ2-5
v_call: TRBV30
cdr3_aa: CTGGQETQYF

j_call: TRBJ1-1
v_call: TRBV7-3
cdr3_aa: CASSYSGGTEAFF

j_call: TRBJ1-2
v_call: TRBV30
cdr3_aa: CAWIGTKGNYGYTF

j_call: TRBJ2-5
v_call: TRBV5-1
cdr3_aa: CASSLGVQETQYF

j_call: TRBJ2-6
v_call: TRBV2
cdr3_aa: CASRDQTGAYSGANVLTF

j_call: TRBJ2-7
v_call: TRBV15
cdr3_aa: CATSRDLSVPYEQYF

j_call: TRBJ2-3
v_call: TRBV7-2
cdr3_aa: CASSPSRANFPSVTDTQYF

j_call: TRBJ2-6
v_call: TRBV25-1
cdr3_aa: CASSHRGSGANVLTF

j_call: TRBJ1-1
v_call: TRBV27
cdr3_aa: CASRKGRNTEAFF

j_call: TRBJ1-6
v_call: TRBV7-9
cdr3_aa: CASSPAGTAYSPLHF

j_call: TRBJ2-3
v_call: TRBV5-6
cdr3_aa: CASSLGPVGADTQYF

j_call: TRBJ1-5
v_call: TRBV18
cdr3_aa: CASSPQGDSNQPQHF

j_call: TRBJ1-2
v_call: TRBV30
cdr3_aa: CAWRRVYGYTF

j_call: TRBJ2-3
v_call: TRBV19
cdr3_aa: CASIRGPLTDTQYF

j_call: TRBJ1-1
v_call: TRBV4-3
cdr3_aa: CASSFRTGLTITEAFF

j_call: TRBJ2-1
v_call: TRBV18
cdr3_aa: CASSPMVSSLGNEQFF

j_call: TRBJ2-7
v_call: TRBV28
cdr3_aa: CASSTPGLAEYYEQYF

j_call: TRBJ2-2
v_call: TRBV5-1
cdr3_aa: CASSLPSGTGELFF